The clone carrying this T cell receptor beta chain has a single count. Investigators spread the genomic DNA of each subset evenly over several immunoSEQ plates. Sequencing was performed with immunoSEQ multiplex PCR; in TCRdb, only in-frame clones are kept and a portion is missing. The sample consists of 450,000 to 600,000 clones, approximately 79% of them appearing once. The record originates from a study of shared clonotypes between healthy human individuals. This CDR3 has 18 amino acids. CDR1 and CDR2 (germline): SGDLS, YYNGEE. V gave up 3 bases and J gave up 6 bases, with 24 bases separating them. The sample comprised PBMCs. The genes are TRBV9 and TRBJ2-2; D possibly corresponds to TRBD2 (6 bases). The TCR sequence derives from a woman aged 40 to 50 in good health. Some clones in this sample may be carry-over from other donors' samples. In nucleotides, the CDR3 is TGTGCCAGCAGCGCCCAAGGTTCCACCAGACTAGTCCCCGGGGAGCTGTTTTTT. Its translation is CASSAQGSTRLVPGELFF.